A single sample is the source of the 27 T cell receptor beta chains below, sequenced in a study of T cell repertoires in cytomegalovirus infection. TCRdb redid the calling of the reads with MiXCR, one entry per CDR3 protein. Here the sample spans approximately 750,000 distinct CDR3 sequences, about a third being singletons. The sequencing input was PBMCs. The receptors shown here come from a human donor in good health (CMV status not recorded). Some clones in this sample may be carry-over from other donors' samples.

This chain uses TRBV4-1 with TRBJ2-1; D remains unclear. V was pared by 0 bases and J by 5 bases, with 11 bases between. The germline V gene encodes CDR1 MGHRA and CDR2 YSYEKL. This CDR3 spans 15 amino acids. CDR3 residues: CASSQEGVGHNEQFF. The CDR3 nucleotides are TGCGCCAGCAGCCAAGAAGGCGTAGGGCACAATGAGCAGTTCTTC.

This clonotype was seen many times. This chain links TRBV7-2 with TRBJ1-4; 7 bases match TRBD1. Trimming took 0 bases from V and 6 from J; bases not matched to a gene: 10. Germline CDR1 and CDR2: SGHTA and FQGNSA. This CDR3 comprises 17 residues. Here the CDR3 DNA reads TGTGCCAGCAGCTTAGCCAAAGGACAGGAGCTATATGAAAAACTGTTTTTT. This encodes CASSLAKGQELYEKLFF.

Worth noting for this clonotype: This may stem from a read error, because a much larger clone lies one nucleotide away. The V gene is TRBV7-2, the J gene TRBJ2-4, with D possibly being TRBD1 (6 bases). Germline CDR1 reads SGHTA; CDR2 reads FQGNSA. The CDR3 length is 12 residues. The CDR3 here is CASSSQGNTQYF. The CDR3 bases are TGTGCCAGCAGCTCACAGGGAAACACTCAGTACTTC.

This clonotype was counted a few times. This rearrangement joins TRBV20-1 to TRBJ2-1; D might be TRBD1 or TRBD2, each matching 6 bases. Germline V gives CDR1 DFQATT, CDR2 SNEGSKA (reference sequence). This CDR3 is 15 amino acids long. Trimming removed 3 bases at V and 7 bases at J, with 19 bases between. DNA of the CDR3: TGCAGTGCTAGGAGGGGGGACGGATCCCAGAATGAGCAGTTCTTC. Amino acid sequence: CSARRGDGSQNEQFF.

This clonotype was found a few times. V gene TRBV19 combines with J gene TRBJ2-3; 7 bases fit TRBD2. In germline, CDR1 is LNHDA, CDR2 SQIVND (reference sequence). J lost 3 bases, V lost 7 bases, and 10 bases had no gene match. This CDR3 has 15 residues. CDR3 loop: CASTASGGGTDTQYF. The CDR3 DNA follows: TGTGCCAGTACCGCTAGCGGAGGCGGGACAGATACGCAGTATTTT.

This clonotype showed up just a few times. This chain connects TRBV7-6 to TRBJ2-6, with D unclear. From germline, CDR1 is SGHVS and CDR2 FNYEAQ. The CDR3 runs 15 residues. With 4 bases removed from V and 3 bases from J, the gap between germline ends came to 10 bases. The chain's CDR3 is CASSSSPGGANVLTF. In DNA form, the CDR3 reads TGTGCCAGCAGCTCCTCGCCGGGTGGGGCCAACGTCCTGACTTTC.

In this sample, this clonotype turned up a few times. The genes are TRBV6-5 and TRBJ1-4, with a weak D call TRBD1 (5 bases). CDR1 is MNHEY, CDR2 SVGAGI, per germline. Trimming pared 0 bases from V and 8 bases from J, leaving 10 bases between. The CDR3 is 14 amino acids. CDR3 coding DNA: TGTGCCAGCAGTTACTCGATTGGGGCCGAAAAACTGTTTTTT. Protein product: CASSYSIGAEKLFF.

The rearrangement joins TRBV6-5 to TRBJ2-2, with D possibly matching TRBD2 (6 bases). Trimming took 0 bases from V and 7 from J, leaving 9 bases between them. This CDR3 is built from 14 residues. Germline V gene lookup returns CDR1 MNHEY and CDR2 SVGAGI. CDR3 residues: CASSYSGGFGELFF. The CDR3 DNA follows: TGTGCCAGCAGTTACTCCGGGGGATTCGGGGAGCTGTTTTTT.

This rearrangement joins TRBV12-3 or TRBV12-4 to TRBJ2-7, with D uncertain. This CDR3 has 13 amino acids. The germline V and J ends were trimmed by 4 bases and 7 bases, with 14 bases remaining between them. The CDR3 region has the DNA TGTGCCAGCAGTTCAGGTGGATTGGGTGAGCAGTACTTC. Translated, it gives CASSSGGLGEQYF.

The gene calls are TRBV6-5 and TRBJ2-3, with TRBD2 identical over 10 bases. CDR1 is MNHEY, CDR2 SVGAGI, per germline. The CDR3 is made up of 17 amino acids. V lost 6 bases, J lost 1 base, and 10 bases stayed unmatched. Written as DNA, the CDR3 is TGTGCCAGCAGGGCCCTAGCGGGAGCGGGGGGCACAGATACGCAGTATTTT. As protein: CASRALAGAGGTDTQYF.

The chain's CDR3 is CASSLELGGTSNTEAFF. In DNA, the CDR3 is TGTGCCAGCAGTTTAGAACTGGGCGGGACCTCGAACACTGAAGCTTTCTTT. The chain uses TRBV12-3 or TRBV12-4 and TRBJ1-1, with D possibly matching TRBD1 (5 bases). Trimming took 1 base from V and 1 from J, leaving 16 bases between them. This CDR3 spans 17 amino acids.

This clonotype was recorded a few times. The V and J genes are TRBV11-2 and TRBJ1-6, with D hard to call. Between the trimmed V and J ends, which lost 7 bases and 0 bases, there was a span of 13 bases. The CDR3 has 16 amino acids. Germline V gene lookup returns CDR1 SGHAT and CDR2 FQNNGV. CDR3 bases: TGTGCCAGCATCGCCGAGGGAGCCTCCTATAATTCACCCCTCCACTTT. Translation gives CASIAEGASYNSPLHF.

V gene TRBV10-3 combines with J gene TRBJ1-5, with TRBD1 matching 10 bases. Losses at the gene ends were 4 bases for V and 2 bases for J; bases not matched to a gene: 2. The CDR3 loop spans 15 amino acids. From germline, CDR1 is ENHRY and CDR2 SYGVKD. CDR3 DNA: TGTGCCATCAGTGCTGGGACAGGGGGCAATCAGCCCCAGCATTTT. Its translation: CAISAGTGGNQPQHF.

The chain uses TRBV14 and TRBJ1-3, with 8 bases identical to TRBD1. This CDR3 has 18 residues. The J segment lost 0 bases and the V segment lost 0 bases, leaving 7 bases of the junction unmatched. Germline V gene sequence: CDR1 SGHDN, CDR2 FVKESK. The CDR3 reads CASSQEPGGFFSGNTIYF. DNA for the CDR3: TGTGCCAGCAGCCAAGAACCAGGGGGCTTCTTCTCTGGAAACACCATATATTTT.

The genes are TRBV9 and TRBJ2-3; possibly TRBD2 for D (5 bases). Germline V gene lookup returns CDR1 SGDLS and CDR2 YYNGEE. The CDR3 runs to 15 residues. Trimming stripped 4 bases from V and 2 bases from J, with 14 bases between. The CDR3 bases are TGTGCCAGCAGCTCCCAGGACTTTAACACAGATACGCAGTATTTT. Its protein is CASSSQDFNTDTQYF.

This clonotype came up a few times. This chain connects TRBV7-9 to TRBJ2-7; tentative D call: TRBD1 (6 bases). Germline V gives CDR1 SEHNR, CDR2 FQNEAQ (reference sequence). The CDR3 spans 13 residues. Trimming took off 5 bases at V and 6 bases at J, with 14 bases between the two ends. In nucleotides, the CDR3 is TGTGCCAGCAGCCACAGGGAGACTCGCGAGCAGTACTTC. Translating it yields CASSHRETREQYF.

This clonotype was seen a handful of times. This chain joins TRBV7-9 and TRBJ1-6; D unclear. Germline V gene data show CDR1 as SEHNR and CDR2 as FQNEAQ (reference sequence). Deletions cut 1 base from V and 10 bases from J, with 14 bases between. The CDR3 is made up of 15 amino acids. This CDR3 is CASSLETGVRSPLHF. CDR3 in DNA: TGTGCCAGCAGCTTAGAGACGGGAGTAAGGTCACCCCTCCACTTT.

This chain joins TRBV19 and TRBJ1-2; weak D call: TRBD1 (6 bases). V gave up 11 bases and J gave up 4 bases, with 14 bases separating them. The CDR3 is 12 residues long. Germline V gene data show CDR1 as LNHDA and CDR2 as SQIVND (reference sequence). The CDR3 DNA is TGTGCCTCTTACAGGGAACTCTATGGCTACACCTTC. This translates into CASYRELYGYTF.

The chain links TRBV7-2 to TRBJ2-7; D unclear. The germline V and J ends were trimmed by 6 bases and 9 bases, with 21 bases remaining between them. Germline V gene data show CDR1 as SGHTA and CDR2 as FQGNSA. The CDR3 loop spans 14 amino acids. DNA of the CDR3: TGTGCCAGCAGTCTATCTCGCCAAGGTTTGGGGCAGTACTTC. Encoded protein: CASSLSRQGLGQYF.

V usage is TRBV27 and J usage is TRBJ2-1; TRBD2 matches at 7 bases. J gave up 0 bases and V 6 bases, and 5 bases lay outside the gene matches. CDR3 length equals 15 residues. The germline gives CDR1 MNHEY, CDR2 SMNVEV (reference sequence). Written as DNA, the CDR3 is TGTGCCAGCAGGGCTAGCGGCCGCTCCTACAATGAGCAGTTCTTC. It codes for CASRASGRSYNEQFF.

The rearrangement joins TRBV9 to TRBJ1-2, with TRBD1 as a possible D gene (6 bases). Germline-derived CDR1 and CDR2 are SGDLS and YYNGEE. Trimming removed 3 bases from V and 2 bases from J, with 14 bases in between. The CDR3 is made up of 15 amino acids. The CDR3 spells CASSARFDRNYGYTF. The CDR3 coding sequence is TGTGCCAGCAGCGCGCGGTTCGACAGGAACTATGGCTACACCTTC.

This clonotype was picked up a small number of times. The chain links TRBV25-1 to TRBJ2-6, with unresolved D. The CDR3 consists of 18 residues. CDR1 and CDR2 (germline): MGHDK, SYGVNS. V lost 2 bases, J lost 2 bases, and 16 bases lay in between. Here the CDR3 reads CASSEPSYMVAGANVLTF. In DNA, the CDR3 is TGTGCCAGCAGTGAACCTTCCTACATGGTTGCTGGGGCCAACGTCCTGACTTTC.

CDR3 in amino acids: CASSPKGTDQPQHF. The CDR3 nucleotides are TGTGCCAGCAGCCCGAAGGGCACAGATCAGCCCCAGCATTTT. The rearrangement joins TRBV7-9 to TRBJ1-5; D gene ambiguous. The CDR3 runs to 14 residues. Germline loops: CDR1 SEHNR, CDR2 FQNEAQ (reference sequence). The V end was cut by 5 bases, the J end by 5 bases, with 13 bases between.

This clonotype was seen a few times. The chain uses TRBV11-2 and TRBJ2-3; D may match TRBD1 or TRBD2 (5 bases each). V was clipped by 4 bases and J by 1 base, with 18 bases between them. Germline CDR1 SGHAT, CDR2 FQNNGV. There are 17 residues in the CDR3. The CDR3 here is CASSSGKGHLGTDTQYF. The CDR3 DNA reads TGTGCCAGCAGCTCCGGGAAAGGACACCTTGGCACAGATACGCAGTATTTT.

A few counts support this clonotype. J is TRBJ1-5 and V is TRBV28; 7 bases map to TRBD1. Trimming at V came to 7 bases and at J to 4 bases, leaving 7 bases not matched to a gene. Germline V gives CDR1 MDHEN, CDR2 SYDVKM. The CDR3 runs 14 residues. Here the CDR3 reads CASTETGPNQPQHF. As DNA, the CDR3 is TGTGCCAGCACCGAGACAGGGCCGAATCAGCCCCAGCATTTT.

The chain's CDR3 is CASSISLDSYNEQFF. CDR3 coding DNA: TGTGCCAGTAGTATATCTCTGGACTCCTACAATGAGCAGTTCTTC. This chain connects TRBV19 to TRBJ2-1; D gene unclear. V lost 2 bases and J lost 0, with 8 bases in between. The CDR3 is 15 amino acids. Germline CDR1 LNHDA, CDR2 SQIVND (reference sequence).

This clonotype was recorded a few times. This rearrangement joins TRBV4-1 to TRBJ1-2; D perhaps matches TRBD1 (5 bases). The germline V gene encodes CDR1 MGHRA and CDR2 YSYEKL. The CDR3 is made up of 16 amino acids. The V gene lost 0 bases and the J gene lost 6 bases, with 17 bases spanning the gap. CDR3 sequence: CASSQELGRLGDGYTF. The CDR3 coding sequence is TGCGCCAGCAGCCAAGAGCTGGGACGGTTGGGTGATGGCTACACCTTC.